This T cell receptor beta chain was found in a study of blood T cell repertoires in COVID-19. Seattle's cohort entered during active infection and was followed longitudinally. With V trimmed by 5 bases and J by 6 bases, 10 bases remained unmatched. The CDR3 is made up of 16 amino acids. The germline V gene has CDR1 SEHNR and CDR2 FQNEAQ (reference sequence). Libraries were prepared by immunoSEQ multiplex PCR; TCRdb keeps only in-frame clonotypes and omits some of them. Altogether almost 300,000 clones are present, approximately 89% being singletons, with the ten largest covering approximately 10%. This rearrangement joins TRBV7-9 to TRBJ2-1; TRBD2 agrees at 10 bases. This clonotype was obtained from a woman in her twenties or thirties with COVID-19, enrolled during active disease. Specimen: peripheral blood. This CDR3 is CASSGFLAGELNEQFF. CDR3 DNA sequence: TGTGCCAGCAGCGGATTCCTAGCGGGGGAGCTCAATGAGCAGTTCTTC.